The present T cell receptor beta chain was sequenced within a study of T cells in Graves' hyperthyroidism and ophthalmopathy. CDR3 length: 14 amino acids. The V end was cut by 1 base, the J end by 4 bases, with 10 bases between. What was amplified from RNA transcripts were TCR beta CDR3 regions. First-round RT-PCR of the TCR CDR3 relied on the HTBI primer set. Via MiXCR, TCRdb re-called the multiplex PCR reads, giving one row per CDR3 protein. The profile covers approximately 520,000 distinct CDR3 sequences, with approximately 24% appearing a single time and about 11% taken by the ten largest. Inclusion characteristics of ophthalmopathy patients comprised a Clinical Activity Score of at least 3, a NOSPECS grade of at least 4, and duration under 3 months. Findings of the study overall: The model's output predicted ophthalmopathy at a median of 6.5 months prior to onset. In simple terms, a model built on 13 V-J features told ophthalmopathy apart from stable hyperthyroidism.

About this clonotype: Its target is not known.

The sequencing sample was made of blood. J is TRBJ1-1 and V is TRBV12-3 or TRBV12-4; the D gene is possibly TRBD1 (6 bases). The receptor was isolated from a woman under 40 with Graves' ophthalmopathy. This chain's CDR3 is CASSLGGGLTEAFF. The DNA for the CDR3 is TGTGCCAGCAGTTTAGGCGGGGGCCTCACTGAAGCTTTCTTT.